This TCR beta chain was identified during a study of blood T cell repertoires in COVID-19 (TCRdb year 2020). Study-wide context: Samples covering the acute and convalescent phases of COVID-19 were provided by collaborators in the United States, Italy and Spain. The samples were drawn from the first 160 participants of the ongoing ImmuneRACE study and from 950 to 1,500 subjects provided by 6 global collaborators. The material from the prospective study consisted of cDNA or gDNA derived from T cells, B-cell-depleted T cells, or PBMCs. HLA class I and class II types, where available, came from metadata supplied by the sample provider rather than from assay-based typing. Nearly every sample came with metadata listing a de-identified subject ID, COVID-19 status, age in years and sex. A freely available public database, intended as a resource for researchers studying the immune response to SARS-CoV-2, is where the repertoires were released. The dataset comprised deeply sampled blood TCRbeta repertoires from subjects exposed to, actively infected with, or recovered from COVID-19.

Remarks on this clone: What this receptor recognizes is not known. No qualities accompany the bases; no much larger clone lies one base away.

TCRbeta CDR3 regions were amplified from genomic DNA by means of the immunoSEQ Assay, a bias-controlled multiplex PCR. Under the source paper's analysis protocol: Within the assay, amplification of reference gene primers was used to estimate how many nucleated cells each sample contained. Sequence reads were collapsed and filtered to measure the absolute abundance of every unique TCRbeta CDR3 rearrangement. For each sample, productive Simpson clonality was calculated by taking the square root of Simpson's diversity index across productive rearrangements. TCRdb mirrors the immuneACCESS table, restricted to in-frame sequences. Some clones are absent from its copies; in checked studies, under half trace to an unresolved V gene, and the reason for the others is unknown. That table gives V, J and clone size, and the DNA gave D and trimming. Recorded for this sample are tens of thousands of clones; around 78% of them occurred a single time. The ten largest clones take up about 10% of the sample.

The paper as a whole reports these results and caveats: The quantity of clinical and demographic metadata differed by source and by participant and was supplied without curation.

The collaborating institutions used their own protocols to collect whole blood in K2EDTA tubes. For TCRbeta analysis, collaborator samples were shipped as frozen whole blood, as isolated PBMCs, or as DNA extracted from either sample type. The CDR3 has 14 amino acids, counting the end cysteine and phenylalanine. The only DNA kept is the CDR3, 42 bases in frame from the first base. The germline V gene supplies CDR1 SGHDN and CDR2 FVKESK. V and J lose 0 bases and 1 base, and a span of 7 bases separates them. This clonotype was sampled from a human donor in a cohort sampled during active COVID-19. The sequence links TRBV14 to TRBJ2-7; 5 matching bases give a weak D call of TRBD2. What was sequenced was peripheral blood. The DNA sequence is TGTGCCAGCAGCCAAGATCCGGGATCCTACGAGCAGTACTTC. Its translation reads: CASSQDPGSYEQYF.